Sequencing of this T cell receptor (beta chain) was carried out in a study of cytomegalovirus exposure and HLA in healthy donors. Per the germline V gene, CDR1 is SGHVS and CDR2 is FNYEAQ. The CDR3 contains 15 residues. V gave up 5 bases and J gave up 2 bases, with 16 bases separating them. This clone was counted only a few times. Vbeta (60) and Jbeta (13) primers were used in the PCR. The repertoire was sequenced with immunoSEQ multiplex PCR; TCRdb's copy has only in-frame clones and lacks some. The sample shows about 120,000 clones, 80% of them seen only once. The chain links TRBV7-6 to TRBJ2-7, with D possibly TRBD2 on 7 matching bases. The source material was PBMCs. The TCR was taken from a man aged 25 to 40 in good health and CMV-seronegative. CDR3 protein: CASSTEGGGTYEQYF. The CDR3 DNA follows: TGTGCCAGCAGCACCGAAGGGGGGGGGACCTACGAGCAGTACTTC.